This TCR beta chain stems from a study of blood T cell repertoires in COVID-19. Study context: COVID-19 samples, acute and convalescent, were from the United States, Italy and Spain. Nucleic acid was either cDNA or gDNA, and it came from T cells, B-cell-depleted T cells, or PBMCs.

The junction had 2 bases not matched to a gene; V was cut back by 6 bases and J by 8 bases. Germline V gene sequence: CDR1 GTSNPN, CDR2 SVGIG (reference sequence). The CDR3 extends over 12 amino acids. In the authors' methods: Quantification of nucleated cells was approximated via reference gene primer amplification. Profiling relied on immunoSEQ multiplex PCR, and the TCRdb table lists in-frame clones only, not all of them. D and trimming come from the DNA, and the V and J calls and clone size come from that table. The profile shows approximately 130,000 clones, over 75% of them singletons. The specimen was peripheral blood. The V call is TRBV30, the J call TRBJ1-6; 9 positions match TRBD1. The sequence came from a man aged 45-65 years with acute or convalescent COVID-19. The CDR3 DNA follows: TGTGCCTGTACAGGGGGCTATTCACCCCTCCACTTT. It specifies CACTGGYSPLHF.